The 28 T cell receptor beta chains listed next were all sequenced from one sample in a study of identical twins. One entry per CDR3 protein, called by TCRdb with MiXCR from the 5' RACE reads. Of about 920,000 distinct CDR3 sequences listed, around an eighth were seen once; the top ten hold around 1.6%. The sample was also reused in another study, on yellow fever vaccine responses in identical twins.

Sample: PBMCs. These receptor sequences come from a woman aged 18-29 years in good health.

The chain recombines TRBV3-1 with TRBJ1-2, with 8 bases lining up with TRBD1. This CDR3 region has 14 residues. J was trimmed by 6 bases and V by 3 bases; bases with no gene match: 6. Germline CDR1 and CDR2: LGHDT and YNNKEL (reference sequence). The CDR3 nucleotides are TGTGCCAGCAGCCAGGCAACAGGGGGGGATGGCTACACCTTC. Its translation: CASSQATGGDGYTF.

This clonotype was seen many times. The gene calls are TRBV12-3 or TRBV12-4 and TRBJ1-2; D gene uncertain. Deletions cut 3 bases from V and 5 bases from J, with 4 bases between. This CDR3 has 11 amino acids. The CDR3 loop reads CASSFGYGYTF. The CDR3 DNA is TGTGCCAGCAGTTTTGGGTATGGCTACACCTTC.

Regarding this clonotype: At one boundary the junction diverges from the germline segment, which might be a read error. The chain combines TRBV4-2 with TRBJ2-1, with D unclear. From germline, CDR1 is LGHNA and CDR2 YNFKEQ. The CDR3 sequence is 15 residues long. The CDR3 region is CASGQAVLSYNEQFF. The CDR3 DNA follows: TGTGCCAGCGGCCAAGCCGTATTGTCCTACAATGAGCAGTTCTTC.

This clonotype was seen only a few times. The CDR3 nucleotides read TGTGCCAGCAGCTTTGGTGCGGGGGCTGATGGCTACACCTTC. Translating it yields CASSFGAGADGYTF. This chain connects TRBV5-5 to TRBJ1-2, with a tentative D call TRBD1 (6 bases). The CDR3 sequence is 14 residues long. Germline V gives CDR1 SGHKS, CDR2 YYEKEE (reference sequence). Trimming pared 2 bases from V and 6 bases from J, leaving 14 bases between.

This sequence joins TRBV27 and TRBJ2-5, with TRBD1 as a possible D gene (5 bases). The CDR3 is 14 amino acids. Germline CDR1 and CDR2: MNHEY and SMNVEV (reference sequence). The V and J ends lost 5 bases and 1 base respectively, with 11 bases between them. CDR3 DNA sequence: TGTGCCAGCAGTGACGGACAAGGCCAAGAGACCCAGTACTTC. Translating gives CASSDGQGQETQYF.

This clonotype was found a few times. This chain connects TRBV10-3 to TRBJ2-1; D might be TRBD1 (5 bases). This CDR3 has 11 amino acids. Germline V lookup: CDR1 ENHRY, CDR2 SYGVKD. V was clipped by 3 bases and J by 8 bases, with 5 bases between them. In DNA form, the CDR3 reads TGTGCCATCAGTGACAGGGATGAGCAGTTCTTC. Residues: CAISDRDEQFF.

The genes are TRBV5-1 and TRBJ2-1; D unclear. Deletions cut 6 bases from V and 5 bases from J, with 9 bases between. This CDR3 has 12 residues. From germline, CDR1 is SGHRS and CDR2 YFSETQ. CDR3: CASTLLDNEQFF. The DNA for the CDR3 is TGCGCCAGCACCCTACTTGACAATGAGCAGTTCTTC.

This clonotype occurred a few times. The rearrangement joins TRBV15 to TRBJ2-7; possibly TRBD1 for D (5 bases). The CDR3 covers 13 residues. Germline V gives CDR1 LNHNV, CDR2 YYDKDF (reference sequence). V lost 0 bases and J lost 4, with 7 bases in between. The DNA for the CDR3 is TGTGCCACCAGCAGAGATAGGGGTTACGAGCAGTACGTC. It specifies CATSRDRGYEQYV.

The chain links TRBV27 to TRBJ2-7; TRBD2 might be the D (6 bases). CDR1 is MNHEY, CDR2 SMNVEV, per germline (reference sequence). The CDR3 spans 17 residues. Trimming left V 2 bases short and J 0 bases short, with 17 bases between. CDR3 sequence reads: CASSLLNSGGSSYEQYF. In nucleotides, the CDR3 is TGTGCCAGCAGTTTACTCAACTCAGGAGGGAGCTCCTACGAGCAGTACTTC.

This chain uses TRBV6-5 with TRBJ2-7, with D unclear. Trimming removed 0 bases from V and 0 bases from J, with 9 bases in between. The CDR3 is 15 amino acids. The V gene's germline CDR1 is MNHEY and CDR2 SVGAGI. CDR3 sequence (DNA): TGTGCCAGCAGTTACTCGTTCCCAGACTCCTACGAGCAGTACTTC. Amino acids: CASSYSFPDSYEQYF.

This clonotype was detected a few times. The rearrangement links TRBV12-5 to TRBJ2-1; 7 bases are shared with TRBD1. Unmatched junction bases numbered 1, after V lost 1 base and J lost 1 base. The CDR3 sequence is 15 residues long. CDR1 and CDR2 from the germline V gene are LGHNT and FRNRAP. The CDR3 loop reads CASGLDRGSYNEQFF. CDR3 DNA: TGTGCTAGTGGTTTGGACAGGGGTTCCTACAATGAGCAGTTCTTC.

In its sample, this clonotype was seen a few times. The chain joins TRBV5-1 to TRBJ2-1, with 8 bases matching TRBD2. The germline CDR1 and CDR2 sequences are SGHRS and YFSETQ. The CDR3 is 15 residues long. The V gene end was trimmed by 7 bases and the J gene end by 6 bases; junction bases not matched to a gene: 12. The CDR3 DNA reads as TGCGCCAGCCATAGCGGGATCCGACAATTCAATGAGCAGTTCTTC. It translates to CASHSGIRQFNEQFF.

This clonotype was seen a few times. The rearrangement links TRBV29-1 to TRBJ2-7; 8 bases map to TRBD1. In germline, CDR1 is SQVTM, CDR2 ANQGSEA. The CDR3 consists of 13 residues. Trimming removed 5 bases from V and 6 bases from J; junction bases left unmatched: 9. CDR3 sequence reads: CSVPGQGIGEQYF. CDR3 nucleotide sequence: TGCAGCGTTCCCGGACAGGGTATTGGCGAGCAGTACTTC.

This clonotype was seen ten or more times. The chain carries TRBV9 and TRBJ2-3; D is tentatively TRBD1 or TRBD2 (5 bases each). Trimming shortened V by 3 bases and J by 6 bases, and 14 bases separated the two germline ends. Germline values: CDR1 SGDLS, CDR2 YYNGEE. The CDR3 runs 14 residues. CDR3: CASSEGPSFDTQYF. DNA for the CDR3: TGTGCCAGCAGCGAGGGACCCTCGTTTGATACGCAGTATTTT.

V usage is TRBV20-1 and J usage is TRBJ2-5; 13 nucleotides align to TRBD2. From germline, CDR1 is DFQATT and CDR2 SNEGSKA (reference sequence). V gave up 3 bases and J gave up 3 bases; unmatched junction bases: 4. The length of the CDR3 is 15 residues. The CDR3 coding sequence is TGCAGTGCTAGTGGACTAGCGGGAGCGGAAGAGACCCAGTACTTC. Translated, it gives CSASGLAGAEETQYF.

The chain carries TRBV9 and TRBJ2-1; no clear D gene. Deletions cut 1 base from V and 7 bases from J, with 15 bases between. Per the germline V gene, CDR1 is SGDLS and CDR2 is YYNGEE. This CDR3 comprises 15 residues. The CDR3 DNA follows: TGTGCCAGCAGCGTATATCCTACCCTAGTGAATGAGCAGTTCTTC. It yields the protein CASSVYPTLVNEQFF.

This clonotype showed up many times. V usage is TRBV5-1 and J usage is TRBJ1-1; D gene uncertain. The V gene lost 2 bases and the J gene lost 0 bases, with 11 bases spanning the gap. The CDR3 totals 15 residues. CDR1 is SGHRS, CDR2 YFSETQ, per germline. CDR3 residues: CASSLIRPLNTEAFF. Written as DNA, the CDR3 is TGCGCCAGCAGCTTAATCAGACCCCTGAACACTGAAGCTTTCTTT. Based on the CDR3 plus reference TRBV5-1 and TRBJ1-1, the full variable domain is KAGVTQTPRYLIKTRGQQVTLSCSPISGHRSVSWYQQTPGQGLQFLFEYFSETQRNKGNFPGRFSGRQFSNSRSEMNVSTLELGDSALYLCASSLIRPLNTEAFFGQGTRLTVV.

This clonotype was seen repeatedly, ten times or more. The chain carries TRBV5-1 and TRBJ2-7; no clear D. V lost 3 bases, J lost 3 bases, and 4 bases lay in between. CDR3 length: 11 amino acids. CDR1 SGHRS and CDR2 YFSETQ come from the germline V gene. CDR3 in DNA: TGCGCCAGCAGCTCGGACTACGAGCAGTACTTC. Its translation is CASSSDYEQYF.

With respect to this clonotype: At one of its ends the junction is not consistent with the germline gene, which may arise from a read error. The chain combines TRBV20-1 with TRBJ2-1, with 12 bases matching TRBD2. The CDR3 spans 16 residues. Germline V gives CDR1 DFQATT, CDR2 SNEGSKA (reference sequence). CDR3 in DNA: TGCTGTGCTTCCCAACTAGCGGGAGGTGCGTACAATGAGCAGTTCTTC. This encodes CCASQLAGGAYNEQFF.

This clonotype was seen a few times. V gene TRBV10-3 combines with J gene TRBJ2-3; TRBD1 aligns across 7 bases. CDR1 and CDR2 from the germline V gene are ENHRY and SYGVKD. This CDR3 is 18 amino acids long. With V trimmed by 4 bases and J by 2 bases, 15 bases remained unmatched. CDR3 in amino acids: CAISAPPATGKPTDTQYF. The CDR3 nucleotides are TGTGCCATCAGTGCCCCCCCCGCGACAGGGAAGCCCACAGATACGCAGTATTTT.

In its sample, this clonotype was seen many times. This rearrangement joins TRBV6-5 to TRBJ1-2, with a weak D call TRBD1 (5 bases). Germline V gene data show CDR1 as MNHEY and CDR2 as SVGAGI. Trimming removed 3 bases from V and 6 bases from J, with 8 bases in between. The CDR3 covers 12 residues. The CDR3: CASSYGGNGYTF. The CDR3 region has the DNA TGTGCCAGCAGTTATGGGGGTAATGGCTACACCTTC.

The J gene is TRBJ2-3, the V gene TRBV5-1; D is ambiguous. Germline CDR1 SGHRS, CDR2 YFSETQ. The CDR3 totals 14 residues. Trimming removed 6 bases from V and 4 bases from J, with 15 bases in between. CDR3 nucleotides: TGCGCCAGCAAACCCGAACCTAGGCCAGATACGCAGTATTTT. This encodes CASKPEPRPDTQYF.

The rearrangement uses TRBV3-1 and TRBJ1-2; D gene ambiguous. Germline CDR1 LGHDT, CDR2 YNNKEL (reference sequence). The CDR3 covers 14 residues. V was trimmed by 1 base and J by 9 bases, leaving 15 bases between them. CDR3 in amino acids: CASSQVGRASSYTF. CDR3 sequence (DNA): TGTGCCAGCAGCCAAGTGGGAAGGGCTTCAAGCTACACCTTC.

Only a few counts were recorded for this clonotype. V is TRBV6-5 and J is TRBJ2-1; TRBD2 agrees at 7 bases. The CDR3 is 14 residues long. V lost 2 bases, J lost 5 bases, and 3 bases stayed unmatched. The germline V gene encodes CDR1 MNHEY and CDR2 SVGAGI. In DNA, the CDR3 is TGTGCCAGCAGTTACCCCGGGACTAACAATGAGCAGTTCTTC. This sequence encodes CASSYPGTNNEQFF.

This clonotype was detected many times. This chain uses TRBV7-9 with TRBJ2-3, with 9 bases matching TRBD2. In germline, CDR1 is SEHNR, CDR2 FQNEAQ (reference sequence). The J segment lost 2 bases and the V segment lost 1 base, leaving 1 base of the junction unmatched. CDR3 length: 15 amino acids. CDR3 bases: TGTGCCAGCAGCTTAGGCGGGGGGGCCACAGATACGCAGTATTTT. Encoded protein: CASSLGGGATDTQYF.

A few counts support this clonotype. The chain couples TRBV7-8 to TRBJ2-1; D is perhaps TRBD2 (6 bases). CDR1 and CDR2 (germline): SGHVS, FQNEAQ. The ends were cut back, 5 bases at V and 0 bases at J, with 14 bases in the middle. There are 16 residues in the CDR3. CDR3 in amino acids: CASSPLGGVSYNEQFF. CDR3 bases: TGTGCCAGCAGCCCCCTCGGCGGGGTCTCCTACAATGAGCAGTTCTTC.

Concerning this clonotype itself: At one boundary the junction diverges from the germline segment, which might be a read error. V gene TRBV12-3 or TRBV12-4 combines with J gene TRBJ2-5; a possible D gene is TRBD2 (6 bases). The CDR3 contains 14 residues. CDR3 nucleotide sequence: TGTGCCAGCAGTCGACGGGACTCCCAAGGGACCCAGTACTTC. Its protein is CASSRRDSQGTQYF.

This clonotype came up a few times. V and J are TRBV2 and TRBJ2-2; TRBD1 agrees at 8 bases. V lost 2 bases, J lost 6 bases, and 5 bases stayed unmatched. From germline, CDR1 is SNHLY and CDR2 FYNNEI. The CDR3 spans 15 residues. CDR3 nucleotides: TGTGCCAGCAGTGAATTGGGACAGGTGGCCGGGGAGCTGTTTTTT. Translated, it gives CASSELGQVAGELFF.